This TCR beta chain derives from a study of blood T cell repertoires in COVID-19. About the research overall: Whether acute or convalescent, the COVID-19 samples came from the United States, Italy and Spain. The analysed material was cDNA or gDNA that came from T cells, B-cell-depleted T cells, or PBMCs.

In the study's own analysis: Amplifying reference gene primers gave estimates of nucleated cell counts. The data were produced by immunoSEQ multiplex PCR, yet TCRdb's version contains in-frame clones alone and is incomplete. Clone size and the V and J calls come from that table; the DNA yielded D and trimming. The data contain roughly 67,000 clones, 80% to 90% of them seen just once; the ten biggest clones take up about 4.3%. The CDR3 has 15 residues. The J segment lost 2 bases and the V segment lost 10 bases, leaving 12 bases of the junction unmatched. CDR1 is MNHEY, CDR2 SVGAGI, per germline. This clone was recorded a few times.

The sample consisted of peripheral blood. This TCR came from a man aged 50 or older with active COVID-19. The J gene is TRBJ2-7, the V gene TRBV6-5; TRBD1 aligns across 9 bases. CDR3 nucleotide sequence: TGTGCCACCTCCGATACAGGGGGCGCCCCCTACGAGCAGTACTTC. It codes for CATSDTGGAPYEQYF.